This T cell receptor beta chain was sequenced for a study of low-dose radiotherapy and immunotherapy resistance in tumors. Study overall: Intravenous nivolumab 240 mg every two weeks plus ipilimumab 1 mg/kg every six weeks was given to patients.

TRAV and TRBV primers primed cDNA for both TCRalpha and TCRbeta. TCR amplification involved about 19 PCR cycles with a constant-region primer and V-primer adapter. TCRdb passed the reads through MiXCR, listing each CDR3 protein once. The sample yields 80,000 to 95,000 distinct CDR3 sequences, 9.4% seen once. Regarding time point: before trial treatment. This clonotype was recorded at least ten times. The origin of this receptor is a male donor with prostate cancer. The starting material was PBMCs, obtained before treatment.

The CDR3 spells CASNQGEHSPLHF. CDR3 sequence (DNA): TGTGCCAGCAACCAGGGAGAACATTCACCCCTCCACTTT. This chain joins TRBV12-3 or TRBV12-4 and TRBJ1-6; a weak D match, TRBD1 (5 bases). Trimming took 7 bases from V and 8 from J, leaving 12 bases between them. This CDR3 is built from 13 residues.